The following is a TCR beta chain sequence with its context. Its target is not known. These data are taken from a study of cytomegalovirus exposure and HLA in healthy donors. This CDR3 contains 19 residues. After removal of 4 bases from V and 2 bases from J, the junction contained 14 bases not matched to a gene. Germline-derived CDR1 and CDR2 are SGHRS and YFSETQ. PCR amplification relied on 60 Vbeta primers (plus 13 Jbeta primers). Original methodology: In a later analysis, around 10 million of some 80 million unique beta chains occurred in at least two donors. Method: immunoSEQ multiplex PCR; TCRdb's copy keeps in-frame clones and lacks some. Clone size and the V and J calls come from that table; the DNA yielded D and trimming. The table for this sample gives just over 80,000 clones. Study-wide results and caveats: Further analysis, carried out later, found HLA-associated TCR beta chains more clonally expanded than equally common other chains. There was a cluster of highly shared sequence variants that was likely a sequencing artifact.

This TCR derives from a woman under 40 in good health and CMV-seronegative. Material for sequencing was PBMCs. The rearrangement uses TRBV5-1 and TRBJ2-6; 8 positions agree with TRBD1. The CDR3 sequence: CASSQRSGQGIPGANVLTF. The CDR3 region has the DNA TGCGCCAGCAGCCAACGGTCAGGACAGGGTATCCCTGGGGCCAACGTCCTGACTTTC.